One T cell receptor beta chain is described in this entry. Its specificity is not known. The data were obtained in a study of shared clonotypes between healthy human individuals. Study conclusions and caveats: When compared with the clonotypes that were shared by all four sorted-subset donors, the non-shared clonotypes turned out to have lower generation probabilities.

The method was immunoSEQ multiplex PCR; TCRdb's version includes in-frame clones alone and lacks a portion of them. The sample records around 180,000 clones, just under 95% being singletons. Donors had no recently reported acute infections or vaccinations and were HIV-negative. The V gene's germline CDR1 is SNHLY and CDR2 FYNNEI. Trimming stripped 3 bases from V and 5 bases from J, with 8 bases between. The CDR3 has 13 amino acids. The source material was naive CD4+ T cells sorted from blood. Specified subset: CD45RA+ positively selected. V is TRBV2 and J is TRBJ1-5; D is unresolved. The clonotype comes from a woman aged 30 to 39 in good health. The CDR3 nucleotides are TGTGCCAGCAGTGAGATGCAGGATCAGCCCCAGCATTTT. It codes for CASSEMQDQPQHF. The variable domain in full, completed from reference TRBV2 and TRBJ1-5, reads EPEVTQTPSHQVTQMGQEVILRCVPISNHLYFYWYRQILGQKVEFLVSFYNNEISEKSEIFDDQFSVERPDGSNFTLKIRSTKLEDSAMYFCASSEMQDQPQHFGDGTRLSIL.